This T cell receptor beta chain was found in a study of blood T cell repertoires in COVID-19. The overall study: Sources were T cells, B-cell-depleted T cells, or PBMCs; the material itself was cDNA or gDNA.

The germline CDR1 and CDR2 sequences are LNHDA and SQIVND (reference sequence). The CDR3 has 14 residues. The V end was cut by 3 bases, the J end by 5 bases, with 11 bases between. Profiled with immunoSEQ multiplex PCR; TCRdb holds only in-frame clones, not every one. The repertoire includes approximately 170,000 clones, approximately 86% of them detected once, and around 2.5% sits in the top ten. Sequenced sample: peripheral blood. V gene TRBV19 combines with J gene TRBJ2-1; weak D call: TRBD1 (5 bases). This receptor was obtained from a woman of 80 years or more with COVID-19, enrolled during active disease. The DNA for the CDR3 is TGTGCCAGTAGTATCTTTTTAGGGGACAATGAGCAGTTCTTC. Translated, it gives CASSIFLGDNEQFF.